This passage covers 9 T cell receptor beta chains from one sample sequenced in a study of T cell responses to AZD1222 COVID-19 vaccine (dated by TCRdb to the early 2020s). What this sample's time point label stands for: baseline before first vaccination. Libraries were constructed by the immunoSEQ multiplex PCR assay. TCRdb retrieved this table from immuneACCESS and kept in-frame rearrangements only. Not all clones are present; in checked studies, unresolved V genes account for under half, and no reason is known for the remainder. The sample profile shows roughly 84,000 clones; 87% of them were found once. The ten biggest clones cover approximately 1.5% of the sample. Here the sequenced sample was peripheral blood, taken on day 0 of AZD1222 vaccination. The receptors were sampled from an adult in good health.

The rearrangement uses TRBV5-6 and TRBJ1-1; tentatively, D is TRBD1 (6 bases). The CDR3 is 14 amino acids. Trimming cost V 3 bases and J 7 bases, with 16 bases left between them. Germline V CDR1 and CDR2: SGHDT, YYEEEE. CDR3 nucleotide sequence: TGTGCCAGCAGCTCCGGGACACCCGCGCTTGAAGCTTTCTTT. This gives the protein CASSSGTPALEAFF.

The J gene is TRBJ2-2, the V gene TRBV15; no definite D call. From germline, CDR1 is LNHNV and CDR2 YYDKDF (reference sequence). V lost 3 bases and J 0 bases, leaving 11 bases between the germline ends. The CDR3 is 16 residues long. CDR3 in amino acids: CATSSGFRANTGELFF. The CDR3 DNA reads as TGTGCCACCAGCAGTGGATTCCGCGCGAACACCGGGGAGCTGTTTTTT.

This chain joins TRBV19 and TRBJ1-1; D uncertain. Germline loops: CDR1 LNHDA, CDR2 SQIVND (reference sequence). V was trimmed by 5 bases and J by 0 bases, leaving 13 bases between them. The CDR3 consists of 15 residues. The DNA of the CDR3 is TGTGCCAGTAGTCCTCGGACTAACATGAACACTGAAGCTTTCTTT. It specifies CASSPRTNMNTEAFF.

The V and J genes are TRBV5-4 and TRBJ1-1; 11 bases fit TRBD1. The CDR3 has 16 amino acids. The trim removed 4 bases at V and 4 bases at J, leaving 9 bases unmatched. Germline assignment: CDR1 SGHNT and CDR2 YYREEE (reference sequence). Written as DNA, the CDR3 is TGTGCCAGCAGCCCCCCGGGACAGGGGGTGGGCACTGAAGCTTTCTTT. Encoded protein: CASSPPGQGVGTEAFF.

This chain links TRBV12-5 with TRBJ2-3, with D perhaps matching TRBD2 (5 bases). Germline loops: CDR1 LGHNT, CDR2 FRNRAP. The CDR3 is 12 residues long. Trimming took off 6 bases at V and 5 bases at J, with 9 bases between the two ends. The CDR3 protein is CASGVSGDTQYF. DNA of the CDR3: TGTGCTAGTGGGGTAAGCGGAGATACGCAGTATTTT.

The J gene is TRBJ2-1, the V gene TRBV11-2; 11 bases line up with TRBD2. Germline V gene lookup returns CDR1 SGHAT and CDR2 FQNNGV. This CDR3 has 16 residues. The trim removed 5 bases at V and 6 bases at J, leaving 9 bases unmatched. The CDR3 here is CASSILSGRASNEQFF. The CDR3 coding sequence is TGTGCCAGCAGCATACTTAGCGGGAGGGCCTCCAATGAGCAGTTCTTC.

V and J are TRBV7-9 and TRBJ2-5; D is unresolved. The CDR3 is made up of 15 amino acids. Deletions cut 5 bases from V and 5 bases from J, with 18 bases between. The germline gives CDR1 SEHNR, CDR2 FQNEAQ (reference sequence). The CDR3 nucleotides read TGTGCCAGCAGCCTAGGTGGGCTGAAGTATGAGACCCAGTACTTC. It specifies CASSLGGLKYETQYF.

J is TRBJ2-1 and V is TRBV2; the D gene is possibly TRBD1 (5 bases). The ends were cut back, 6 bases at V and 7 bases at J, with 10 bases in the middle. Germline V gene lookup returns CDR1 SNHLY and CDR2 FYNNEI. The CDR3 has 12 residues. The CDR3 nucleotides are TGTGCCAGCAGCGCCAGGGTAAATGAGCAGTTCTTC. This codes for CASSARVNEQFF.

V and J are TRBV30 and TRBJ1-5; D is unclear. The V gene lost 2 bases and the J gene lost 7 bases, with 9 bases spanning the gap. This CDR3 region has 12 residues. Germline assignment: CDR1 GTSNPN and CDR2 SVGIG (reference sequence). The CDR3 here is CAWSPSGQPQHF. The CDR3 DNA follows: TGTGCCTGGAGTCCCTCTGGGCAGCCCCAGCATTTT.